The source of this T cell receptor beta chain is a study of post-analysis software for immune sequencing data. The overall study: Patients with relapsing-remitting, secondary progressive and progressive-relapsing multiple sclerosis courses were all represented.

Study-wide results and limits: When patients were compared with controls, four or five TRBV segments were more frequent, TRBV5-6, TRBV5-1 and TRBV20-1 among them. When the samples were clustered directly with F measure, those that had been prepared in the same batch showed strong co-clustering. A significant reduction in normalized Chao1 diversity was observed in multiple sclerosis patients versus controls.

The germline CDR1 and CDR2 sequences are DFQATT and SNEGSKA (reference sequence). The CDR3 is 14 amino acids. J gave up 7 bases and V 3 bases, and 7 bases lay outside the gene matches. The TCR beta cDNA libraries contained unique molecular identifiers. Around 500,000 cDNA molecules were obtained from about 1 to 10 million T cells. TCRdb processed the PCR reads anew with MiXCR; each CDR3 protein has one entry. The data hold 750,000 to 950,000 distinct CDR3 sequences, with 53% observed a single time. On this clonotype: Antigen specificity is unknown.

Sequencing input: blood. The source is a girl under 18 with multiple sclerosis. The genes are TRBV20-1 and TRBJ2-1, with TRBD2 identical over 9 bases. CDR3 DNA sequence: TGCAGTGCTAGCGCGGGGGGGCCTAGGAATGAGCAGTTCTTC. Translating gives CSASAGGPRNEQFF.